This TCR beta chain is drawn from a study of cytomegalovirus exposure and HLA in healthy donors. The PCR made use of 60 Vbeta and 13 Jbeta primers. TCRdb keeps only in-frame clones here, not all; method: immunoSEQ multiplex PCR. In the table there are 140,000 to 150,000 clones, about 70% of which are singletons. The V segment lost 7 bases and the J segment 4 bases; nucleotides outside the gene matches: 4. Per germline, CDR1 WSHSY and CDR2 SAAADI. CDR3 size: 13 residues. A word on this clone: Its specificity is unknown.

Overall study findings and caveats: The authors later found HLA-associated TCR beta chains more clonally expanded than equally common others.

The V gene is TRBV10-2, the J gene TRBJ1-2, with TRBD1 matching 9 bases. This TCR derives from a woman aged 55-70 years in good health and CMV-seropositive. The sequenced material came from PBMCs. The CDR3 spells CASTATGGYGYTF. CDR3 bases: TGCGCCAGCACCGCGACAGGGGGCTATGGCTACACCTTC.